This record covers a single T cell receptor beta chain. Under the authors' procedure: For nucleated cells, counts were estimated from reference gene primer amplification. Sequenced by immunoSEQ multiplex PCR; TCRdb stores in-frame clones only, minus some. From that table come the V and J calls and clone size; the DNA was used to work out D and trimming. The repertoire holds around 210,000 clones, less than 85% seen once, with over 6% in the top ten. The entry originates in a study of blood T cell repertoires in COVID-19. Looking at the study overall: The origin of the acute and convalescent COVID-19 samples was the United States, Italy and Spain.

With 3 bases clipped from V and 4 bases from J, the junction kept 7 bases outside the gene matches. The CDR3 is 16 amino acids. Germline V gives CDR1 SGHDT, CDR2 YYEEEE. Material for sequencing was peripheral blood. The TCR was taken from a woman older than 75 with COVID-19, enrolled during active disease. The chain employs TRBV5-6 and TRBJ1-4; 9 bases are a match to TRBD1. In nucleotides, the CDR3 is TGTGCCAGCAGCTCCTACAGGGGGCACTATAATGAAAAACTGTTTTTT. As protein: CASSSYRGHYNEKLFF.